Presented here are 21 T cell receptor beta chains from one specimen sequenced in a study of CD8+ T cells in alopecia areata. Treatment described: oral pan-JAK inhibitor, 5-10 mg twice daily. It was cDNA, reverse transcribed from extracted RNA, that served as the sequencing template. TCRdb's copy holds only in-frame clones and misses some; the assay was immunoSEQ multiplex PCR. The table has about 250,000 clones, about 60% seen once; the top ten hold around 0.92%. Material: CD4+ T cells sorted from blood, obtained between weeks 51 and 54, from a patient treated with tofacitinib. The receptors derive from a human donor with alopecia areata.

CDR3 in DNA: TGTGCCAGCTCACCAACGCGGTCTGGGGGCCCCCGCCTCTATGGCTACACCTTC. This encodes CASSPTRSGGPRLYGYTF. The J gene is TRBJ1-2, the V gene TRBV18; perhaps TRBD1 as D (6 bases). The V gene's germline CDR1 is KGHSH and CDR2 LQKENI. CDR3 length: 18 residues. The germline V and J ends were trimmed by 2 bases and 4 bases, with 23 bases remaining between them.

In this sample, this clone turned up once. The V and J genes are TRBV2 and TRBJ2-5; TRBD1 might be the D (5 bases). Germline V gives CDR1 SNHLY, CDR2 FYNNEI. The CDR3 covers 14 residues. V lost 10 bases to trimming and J lost 4 bases, with 19 bases between them. The CDR3 spells CATLWGQGTETQYF. The CDR3, as DNA: TGTGCCACCCTCTGGGGCCAGGGAACAGAGACCCAGTACTTC.

This clone was recorded many times. The chain uses TRBV7-2 and TRBJ1-3, with TRBD1 identical over 9 bases. Trimming took 4 bases from V and 2 from J; bases not matched to a gene: 6. The germline V gene encodes CDR1 SGHTA and CDR2 FQGNSA. The length of the CDR3 is 16 residues. For the CDR3, the DNA is TGTGCCAGCAGCTCCCACAGGGGGCTGGCTGGAAACACCATATATTTT. This sequence encodes CASSSHRGLAGNTIYF.

This chain joins TRBV10-3 and TRBJ2-3, with D hard to call. The germline gives CDR1 ENHRY, CDR2 SYGVKD. This CDR3 has 14 residues. V was cut by 3 bases and J by 5 bases, with 12 bases left in between. The CDR3 DNA reads TGTGCCATCAGTGATCGGCAGATTAAAGATACGCAGTATTTT. The encoded protein is CAISDRQIKDTQYF.

The gene calls are TRBV5-1 and TRBJ2-2; D call uncertain. Deletions cut 4 bases from V and 0 bases from J, with 10 bases between. CDR1 and CDR2 from the germline V gene are SGHRS and YFSETQ. This CDR3 is 15 amino acids long. The CDR3 protein is CASSPQWPNTGELFF. The CDR3 DNA is TGCGCCAGCAGCCCCCAATGGCCGAACACCGGGGAGCTGTTTTTT.

This clone showed up just a few times. This chain links TRBV6-5 with TRBJ2-7; D uncertain. The CDR3 spans 13 residues. Trimming shortened V by 4 bases and J by 5 bases, and 12 bases separated the two germline ends. The germline V gene has CDR1 MNHEY and CDR2 SVGAGI. The CDR3, as DNA: TGTGCCAGCAGTTTGGGCCGCTTCCACGAGCAGTACTTC. Residues: CASSLGRFHEQYF.

The chain uses TRBV6-5 and TRBJ2-3; a weak D match, TRBD2 (6 bases). The ends were cut back, 4 bases at V and 0 bases at J, with 14 bases in the middle. Per germline, CDR1 MNHEY and CDR2 SVGAGI. CDR3 length: 16 amino acids. CDR3 bases: TGTGCCAGCAGTTGGGACTCAGCATCTAGCACAGATACGCAGTATTTT. It encodes CASSWDSASSTDTQYF.

The chain employs TRBV29-1 and TRBJ2-7; 10 nucleotides agree with TRBD1. The CDR3 sequence is 13 residues long. CDR1 is SQVTM and CDR2 is ANQGSEA in the germline V gene. Trimming at V came to 7 bases and at J to 4 bases, leaving 7 bases not matched to a gene. CDR3 loop: CSARTGGRYEQYF. The CDR3 DNA follows: TGCAGCGCCCGGACAGGGGGTCGATACGAGCAGTACTTC.

The rearrangement joins TRBV5-4 to TRBJ1-1; the D is unclear. In germline, CDR1 is SGHNT, CDR2 YYREEE (reference sequence). Trimming cost V 4 bases and J 1 base, with 8 bases left between them. The CDR3 spans 13 residues. The CDR3 is CASSDSTNTEAFF. In DNA, the CDR3 is TGTGCCAGCAGCGATTCGACGAACACTGAAGCTTTCTTT.

The chain employs TRBV29-1 and TRBJ2-7; perhaps TRBD2 as D (6 bases). Trimming removed 1 base at V and 1 base at J, with 8 bases between. The CDR3 is 13 amino acids. Per germline, CDR1 SQVTM and CDR2 ANQGSEA. CDR3 in DNA: TGCAGCGTTGAAGGTAGCGGATCCTACGAGCAGTACTTC. Translated, it gives CSVEGSGSYEQYF.

Concerning this clone: This same CDR3 is encoded by further DNA sequences in the sample. The CDR3 coding sequence is TGCGCCAGCAGCTTACTAGCGAACACCGGGGAGCTGTTTTTT. Protein: CASSLLANTGELFF. The genes are TRBV5-1 and TRBJ2-2; D is possibly TRBD2 (5 bases). Germline CDR1 reads SGHRS; CDR2 reads YFSETQ. Trimming removed 2 bases from V and 0 bases from J, with 5 bases in between. This CDR3 contains 14 residues.

DNA of the CDR3: TGCGCCAGCAGCACCGGACAGACCGGTGAGACCCAGTACTTC. This translates into CASSTGQTGETQYF. The chain uses TRBV5-1 and TRBJ2-5, with D perhaps TRBD1 (6 bases). Trimming removed 4 bases at V and 5 bases at J, with 15 bases between. CDR1 is SGHRS and CDR2 is YFSETQ in the germline V gene. There are 14 residues in the CDR3.

The rearrangement uses TRBV30 and TRBJ1-6; D unresolved. Trimming took 2 bases from V and 8 from J, leaving 13 bases between them. This CDR3 is built from 14 residues. Germline CDR1 GTSNPN, CDR2 SVGIG (reference sequence). CDR3 region: CAWSSWSQDSPLHF. The DNA of the CDR3 is TGTGCCTGGAGTTCTTGGTCCCAAGATTCACCCCTCCACTTT.

This clone was found once. The chain couples TRBV29-1 to TRBJ1-5; 8 nucleotides agree with TRBD1. Germline loops: CDR1 SQVTM, CDR2 ANQGSEA. After removal of 5 bases from V and 6 bases from J, the junction contained 6 bases not matched to a gene. The CDR3 is 13 residues long. CDR3 residues: CSVQQGGGQPQHF. The CDR3 DNA reads as TGCAGCGTTCAACAGGGGGGAGGTCAGCCCCAGCATTTT.

This clone was recorded a few times. The chain carries TRBV27 and TRBJ2-5; D may be TRBD1 or TRBD2 (5 bases each). The V gene lost 5 bases and the J gene lost 9 bases, with 22 bases spanning the gap. CDR1 and CDR2 (germline): MNHEY, SMNVEV (reference sequence). This CDR3 region has 15 residues. Here the CDR3 reads CASSPSGLIGAAQYF. As DNA, the CDR3 is TGTGCCAGCAGTCCATCCGGGTTGATCGGGGCGGCCCAGTACTTC.

This clone was seen a handful of times. The chain employs TRBV29-1 and TRBJ2-3; the D is unclear. The CDR3 has 11 residues. CDR1 is SQVTM, CDR2 ANQGSEA, per germline. V was pared by 7 bases and J by 4 bases, with 9 bases between. For the CDR3, the DNA is TGCAGCGACCTTATAGCAGATACGCAGTATTTT. Protein sequence: CSDLIADTQYF.

The chain links TRBV5-1 to TRBJ2-7, with TRBD2 matching 7 bases. This CDR3 has 15 amino acids. Germline loops: CDR1 SGHRS, CDR2 YFSETQ. J was trimmed by 3 bases and V by 3 bases; bases with no gene match: 9. Here the CDR3 reads CASSSSGRGDYEQYF. The CDR3, as DNA: TGCGCCAGCAGCTCCTCAGGCCGGGGGGACTACGAGCAGTACTTC.

The chain joins TRBV10-3 to TRBJ2-7, with D possibly matching TRBD2 (6 bases). From germline, CDR1 is ENHRY and CDR2 SYGVKD. V gave up 0 bases and J gave up 4 bases, with 34 bases separating them. This CDR3 contains 22 residues. This CDR3 reads CAISESRRGAARGSSDGYEQYF. The DNA for the CDR3 is TGTGCCATCAGTGAGTCGAGACGAGGGGCCGCGCGCGGGTCTAGCGACGGGTACGAGCAGTACTTC.

The table lists this clone with a few counts. The chain joins TRBV29-1 to TRBJ2-1; TRBD2 matches at 10 bases. The CDR3 runs to 14 residues. Germline V gene lookup returns CDR1 SQVTM and CDR2 ANQGSEA. With 4 bases clipped from V and 5 bases from J, the junction kept 5 bases outside the gene matches. CDR3 DNA: TGCAGCGTTGTACTAGCGGGGCGCGACAATGAGCAGTTCTTC. This codes for CSVVLAGRDNEQFF.

J is TRBJ2-3 and V is TRBV7-9; D is undetermined. CDR3 size: 12 residues. Trimming took off 2 bases at V and 4 bases at J, with 4 bases between the two ends. CDR1 is SEHNR and CDR2 is FQNEAQ in the germline V gene (reference sequence). The CDR3: CASSLRSDTQYF. The CDR3 DNA reads as TGTGCCAGCAGCTTAAGGTCAGATACGCAGTATTTT.

V is TRBV25-1 and J is TRBJ2-1; either TRBD1 or TRBD2 may supply D (5 bases each). The V end lost 0 bases, the J end lost 12 bases, and 9 bases lay between the germline ends. The CDR3 has 12 residues. The germline V gene has CDR1 MGHDK and CDR2 SYGVNS. The CDR3 DNA reads TGTGCCAGCAGTGAATACGGGGCCGGGCAGTTCTTC. It specifies CASSEYGAGQFF. The full variable domain, with the rest looked up from reference TRBV25-1 and TRBJ2-1, is EADIYQTPRYLVIGTGKKITLECSQTMGHDKMYWYQQDPGMELHLIHYSYGVNSTEKGDLSSESTVSRIRTEHFPLTLESARPSHTSQYLCASSEYGAGQFFGPGTRLTVL.